This T cell receptor (beta chain) was identified in a study of blood T cell repertoires in COVID-19. Study summary: Nucleic acid was either cDNA or gDNA, and it came from T cells, B-cell-depleted T cells, or PBMCs.

Original processing notes: Counts of nucleated cells, estimated from reference gene primer amplification, were obtained. Sequencing was performed with immunoSEQ multiplex PCR; in TCRdb, only in-frame clones are kept and a portion is missing. The V and J calls and the clone size are those of that table, but D and trimming were determined from the DNA. This table holds approximately 110,000 clones, 85% to 90% found once. Input material: peripheral blood. This clonotype was sampled from a woman between 45 and 65 years old with acute or convalescent COVID-19.

The CDR3 nucleotides read TGTGCCTGGAGTCCAGGCGGGAGGAGCACAGATACGCAGTATTTT. Translation: CAWSPGGRSTDTQYF. The chain couples TRBV30 to TRBJ2-3; 8 nucleotides line up with TRBD2. Germline-derived CDR1 and CDR2 are GTSNPN and SVGIG (reference sequence). This CDR3 is built from 15 residues. Trimming cost V 2 bases and J 0 bases; bases outside gene matches: 4.